Each of the 20 T cell receptor beta chains below was sequenced from the same sample in a study of control samples from healthy donors and cancer patients. Clones were sequenced by immunoSEQ multiplex PCR, and TCRdb holds only the in-frame ones, with some missing. The sample carries approximately 97,000 clones, around four fifths recorded once. Sequences were obtained from blood. The receptors derive from a young man in good health.

The chain recombines TRBV30 with TRBJ2-3; 7 bases are a match to TRBD2. The CDR3 loop spans 15 amino acids. After removal of 2 bases from V and 2 bases from J, the junction contained 7 bases not matched to a gene. Germline V CDR1 and CDR2: GTSNPN, SVGIG (reference sequence). DNA for the CDR3: TGTGCCTGGAGTCCCCTTGGGGGGGACACAGATACGCAGTATTTT. It encodes CAWSPLGGDTDTQYF.

This rearrangement joins TRBV13 to TRBJ2-7, with TRBD1 matching 8 bases. The V and J ends lost 1 base and 6 bases, in that order; junction bases with no gene match: 5. CDR3 length: 14 residues. Looked up from germline, CDR1 is PRHDT and CDR2 is FYEKMQ (reference sequence). The CDR3 nucleotides read TGTGCCAGCAGCTTAGCACAGGGGGGCTCCGAGCAGTACTTC. Encoded protein: CASSLAQGGSEQYF.

The chain carries TRBV7-9 and TRBJ2-1; 11 nucleotides agree with TRBD2. Looked up from germline, CDR1 is SEHNR and CDR2 is FQNEAQ (reference sequence). This CDR3 region has 15 residues. V shed 5 bases and J 8 bases; nucleotides not matched to a gene: 8. CDR3 in amino acids: CASSLGLAGGDEQFF. Written as DNA, the CDR3 is TGTGCCAGCAGCCTCGGACTAGCGGGTGGGGATGAGCAGTTCTTC.

The chain joins TRBV5-1 to TRBJ1-4; 10 nucleotides match TRBD1. This CDR3 comprises 13 residues. Germline V gene data show CDR1 as SGHRS and CDR2 as YFSETQ. After removal of 5 bases from V and 8 bases from J, the junction contained 3 bases not matched to a gene. The CDR3 DNA sequence: TGCGCCAGCAGTCGGGACAGGGGAGAAAAACTGTTTTTT. Translation gives CASSRDRGEKLFF.

This rearrangement joins TRBV5-1 to TRBJ2-7, with 7 positions matching TRBD1. CDR3 length: 13 residues. V trimming: 4 bases; J trimming: 6 bases; junction bases outside the gene matches: 7. Germline CDR1 SGHRS, CDR2 YFSETQ. DNA for the CDR3: TGCGCCAGCAGCAAGGACAGGAGTAGCGAGCAGTACTTC. This gives the protein CASSKDRSSEQYF. The complete variable domain, with remaining parts taken from reference TRBV5-1 and TRBJ2-7, reads KAGVTQTPRYLIKTRGQQVTLSCSPISGHRSVSWYQQTPGQGLQFLFEYFSETQRNKGNFPGRFSGRQFSNSRSEMNVSTLELGDSALYLCASSKDRSSEQYFGPGTRLTVT.

The V and J genes are TRBV5-4 and TRBJ2-1; the D is unclear. The length of the CDR3 is 16 residues. V shed 0 bases and J shed 0 bases, with 10 bases lying between them. Germline V gene lookup returns CDR1 SGHNT and CDR2 YYREEE (reference sequence). CDR3 coding DNA: TGTGCCAGCAGCTTGGGGACGCGAGCCTCCTACAATGAGCAGTTCTTC. Encoded protein: CASSLGTRASYNEQFF.

This rearrangement joins TRBV5-4 to TRBJ1-6; D gene unclear. Per germline, CDR1 SGHNT and CDR2 YYREEE (reference sequence). Trimming stripped 6 bases from V and 3 bases from J, with 16 bases between. The CDR3 totals 16 residues. The DNA of the CDR3 is TGTGCCAGCAACAATCTGAGGCAGAGCTATAATTCACCCCTCCACTTT. Its translation: CASNNLRQSYNSPLHF.

The chain is built from TRBV6-5 and TRBJ1-1; TRBD1 matches at 7 bases. Unmatched junction bases numbered 8, after V lost 0 bases and J lost 4 bases. The CDR3 runs 16 residues. Germline CDR1 reads MNHEY; CDR2 reads SVGAGI. This CDR3 is CASSYSDTGAATEAFF. CDR3 bases: TGTGCCAGCAGTTACTCGGATACAGGGGCGGCCACTGAAGCTTTCTTT.

This clone occurred once. The chain couples TRBV14 to TRBJ2-1; 13 positions match TRBD2. This CDR3 region has 16 residues. Germline loops: CDR1 SGHDN, CDR2 FVKESK. Trimming removed 5 bases from V and 10 bases from J; junction bases left unmatched: 11. This chain's CDR3 is CASSITTSGGVSEQFF. In DNA form, the CDR3 reads TGTGCCAGCAGCATAACCACTAGCGGGGGGGTCTCCGAGCAGTTCTTC. Based on the CDR3 plus reference TRBV14 and TRBJ2-1, the full variable domain is EAGVTQFPSHSVIEKGQTVTLRCDPISGHDNLYWYRRVMGKEIKFLLHFVKESKQDESGMPNNRFLAERTGGTYSTLKVQPAELEDSGVYFCASSITTSGGVSEQFFGPGTRLTVL.

CDR3 nucleotide sequence: TGTGCCAGCAGTCCCCAGGGGGAGGGCTACGAGCAGTACTTC. The encoded protein is CASSPQGEGYEQYF. The rearrangement uses TRBV2 and TRBJ2-7; tentatively, D is TRBD1 or TRBD2 (7 bases each). This CDR3 comprises 14 residues. Trimming took off 5 bases at V and 3 bases at J, with 14 bases between the two ends. In germline, CDR1 is SNHLY, CDR2 FYNNEI. The full variable domain, in which reference TRBV2 and TRBJ2-7 provide the parts outside the CDR3, is EPEVTQTPSHQVTQMGQEVILRCVPISNHLYFYWYRQILGQKVEFLVSFYNNEISEKSEIFDDQFSVERPDGSNFTLKIRSTKLEDSAMYFCASSPQGEGYEQYFGPGTRLTVT.

This clone has a handful of counts. The chain employs TRBV5-3 and TRBJ1-5; D is uncertain. TRBV5-3 is an ORF, with its function uncertain. This CDR3 is 15 amino acids long. V lost 2 bases and J 0 bases, leaving 9 bases between the germline ends. As DNA, the CDR3 is TGTGCCAGAAGCTTACAGCTTATTAGCAATCAGCCCCAGCATTTT. Encoded protein: CARSLQLISNQPQHF.

This clone has only one observation. The chain joins TRBV5-5 to TRBJ1-1; D is unclear. Germline-derived CDR1 and CDR2 are SGHKS and YYEKEE (reference sequence). V was trimmed by 2 bases and J by 8 bases, leaving 13 bases between them. The CDR3 covers 13 residues. CDR3 protein: CASSLIGWSEAFF. The CDR3, as DNA: TGTGCCAGCAGCTTAATAGGATGGAGCGAAGCTTTCTTT.

This chain connects TRBV9 to TRBJ2-3; 7 nucleotides align to TRBD2. The junction had 4 bases not matched to a gene; V was cut back by 3 bases and J by 0 bases. Germline V lookup: CDR1 SGDLS, CDR2 YYNGEE. The CDR3 consists of 15 residues. CDR3 DNA sequence: TGTGCCAGCAGCGGTAGCGGGTCTAGCACAGATACGCAGTATTTT. It is translated as CASSGSGSSTDTQYF.

This chain uses TRBV15 with TRBJ2-7; D remains ambiguous. V lost 1 base and J 1 base, leaving 8 bases between the germline ends. This CDR3 spans 14 amino acids. Per the germline V gene, CDR1 is LNHNV and CDR2 is YYDKDF (reference sequence). The DNA of the CDR3 is TGTGCCACCAGCAGAGTCTCACAGTCCTACGAGCAGTACTTC. It specifies CATSRVSQSYEQYF.

V is TRBV27 and J is TRBJ1-3, with D possibly TRBD1 on 6 matching bases. The CDR3 has 15 residues. With 6 bases removed from V and 0 bases from J, the gap between germline ends came to 12 bases. Per the germline V gene, CDR1 is MNHEY and CDR2 is SMNVEV (reference sequence). The CDR3: CASRLRGNSGNTIYF. The CDR3 DNA is TGTGCCAGCAGGCTCAGGGGAAACTCTGGAAACACCATATATTTT.

The CDR3 DNA sequence: TGTGCCAGCGGATCTAATACGGGAGTGTGGGGTGAAAAACTGTTTTTT. Its translation is CASGSNTGVWGEKLFF. The chain recombines TRBV28 with TRBJ1-4; D is unclear. V dropped 8 bases and J dropped 7 bases, with 23 bases sitting between them. The CDR3 totals 16 residues. Germline CDR1 and CDR2: MDHEN and SYDVKM.

The chain combines TRBV2 with TRBJ2-3; 11 nucleotides align to TRBD2. This CDR3 comprises 15 residues. Losses at the gene ends were 7 bases for V and 1 base for J; bases not matched to a gene: 4. Germline-derived CDR1 and CDR2 are SNHLY and FYNNEI. Here the CDR3 DNA reads TGTGCCAGCACCGGGACTAGCGGACGCACAGATACGCAGTATTTT. The encoded protein is CASTGTSGRTDTQYF.

The chain joins TRBV6-6 to TRBJ2-3; 9 bases agree with TRBD2. The germline V gene encodes CDR1 MNHNY and CDR2 SVGAGI (reference sequence). This CDR3 region has 14 residues. Germline trimming cut 10 bases from V and 0 bases from J; bases unmatched to any gene: 5. The CDR3 region is CATRAGGSTDTQYF. The CDR3 DNA follows: TGTGCCACCCGGGCGGGGGGGAGCACAGATACGCAGTATTTT.

V and J are TRBV10-3 and TRBJ2-3; D not resolved. The ends were cut back, 4 bases at V and 0 bases at J, with 8 bases in the middle. The germline gives CDR1 ENHRY, CDR2 SYGVKD. The CDR3 runs 14 residues. CDR3 amino acids: CAISVGSSTDTQYF. As DNA, the CDR3 is TGTGCCATCAGTGTCGGATCTAGCACAGATACGCAGTATTTT.

The chain has TRBV6-5 and TRBJ1-3; D unclear. V was cut by 0 bases and J by 0 bases, with 6 bases left in between. Germline V gene data show CDR1 as MNHEY and CDR2 as SVGAGI. The CDR3 has 15 amino acids. CDR3 sequence reads: CASSYSKFSGNTIYF. CDR3 DNA: TGTGCCAGCAGTTACTCGAAGTTCTCTGGAAACACCATATATTTT.